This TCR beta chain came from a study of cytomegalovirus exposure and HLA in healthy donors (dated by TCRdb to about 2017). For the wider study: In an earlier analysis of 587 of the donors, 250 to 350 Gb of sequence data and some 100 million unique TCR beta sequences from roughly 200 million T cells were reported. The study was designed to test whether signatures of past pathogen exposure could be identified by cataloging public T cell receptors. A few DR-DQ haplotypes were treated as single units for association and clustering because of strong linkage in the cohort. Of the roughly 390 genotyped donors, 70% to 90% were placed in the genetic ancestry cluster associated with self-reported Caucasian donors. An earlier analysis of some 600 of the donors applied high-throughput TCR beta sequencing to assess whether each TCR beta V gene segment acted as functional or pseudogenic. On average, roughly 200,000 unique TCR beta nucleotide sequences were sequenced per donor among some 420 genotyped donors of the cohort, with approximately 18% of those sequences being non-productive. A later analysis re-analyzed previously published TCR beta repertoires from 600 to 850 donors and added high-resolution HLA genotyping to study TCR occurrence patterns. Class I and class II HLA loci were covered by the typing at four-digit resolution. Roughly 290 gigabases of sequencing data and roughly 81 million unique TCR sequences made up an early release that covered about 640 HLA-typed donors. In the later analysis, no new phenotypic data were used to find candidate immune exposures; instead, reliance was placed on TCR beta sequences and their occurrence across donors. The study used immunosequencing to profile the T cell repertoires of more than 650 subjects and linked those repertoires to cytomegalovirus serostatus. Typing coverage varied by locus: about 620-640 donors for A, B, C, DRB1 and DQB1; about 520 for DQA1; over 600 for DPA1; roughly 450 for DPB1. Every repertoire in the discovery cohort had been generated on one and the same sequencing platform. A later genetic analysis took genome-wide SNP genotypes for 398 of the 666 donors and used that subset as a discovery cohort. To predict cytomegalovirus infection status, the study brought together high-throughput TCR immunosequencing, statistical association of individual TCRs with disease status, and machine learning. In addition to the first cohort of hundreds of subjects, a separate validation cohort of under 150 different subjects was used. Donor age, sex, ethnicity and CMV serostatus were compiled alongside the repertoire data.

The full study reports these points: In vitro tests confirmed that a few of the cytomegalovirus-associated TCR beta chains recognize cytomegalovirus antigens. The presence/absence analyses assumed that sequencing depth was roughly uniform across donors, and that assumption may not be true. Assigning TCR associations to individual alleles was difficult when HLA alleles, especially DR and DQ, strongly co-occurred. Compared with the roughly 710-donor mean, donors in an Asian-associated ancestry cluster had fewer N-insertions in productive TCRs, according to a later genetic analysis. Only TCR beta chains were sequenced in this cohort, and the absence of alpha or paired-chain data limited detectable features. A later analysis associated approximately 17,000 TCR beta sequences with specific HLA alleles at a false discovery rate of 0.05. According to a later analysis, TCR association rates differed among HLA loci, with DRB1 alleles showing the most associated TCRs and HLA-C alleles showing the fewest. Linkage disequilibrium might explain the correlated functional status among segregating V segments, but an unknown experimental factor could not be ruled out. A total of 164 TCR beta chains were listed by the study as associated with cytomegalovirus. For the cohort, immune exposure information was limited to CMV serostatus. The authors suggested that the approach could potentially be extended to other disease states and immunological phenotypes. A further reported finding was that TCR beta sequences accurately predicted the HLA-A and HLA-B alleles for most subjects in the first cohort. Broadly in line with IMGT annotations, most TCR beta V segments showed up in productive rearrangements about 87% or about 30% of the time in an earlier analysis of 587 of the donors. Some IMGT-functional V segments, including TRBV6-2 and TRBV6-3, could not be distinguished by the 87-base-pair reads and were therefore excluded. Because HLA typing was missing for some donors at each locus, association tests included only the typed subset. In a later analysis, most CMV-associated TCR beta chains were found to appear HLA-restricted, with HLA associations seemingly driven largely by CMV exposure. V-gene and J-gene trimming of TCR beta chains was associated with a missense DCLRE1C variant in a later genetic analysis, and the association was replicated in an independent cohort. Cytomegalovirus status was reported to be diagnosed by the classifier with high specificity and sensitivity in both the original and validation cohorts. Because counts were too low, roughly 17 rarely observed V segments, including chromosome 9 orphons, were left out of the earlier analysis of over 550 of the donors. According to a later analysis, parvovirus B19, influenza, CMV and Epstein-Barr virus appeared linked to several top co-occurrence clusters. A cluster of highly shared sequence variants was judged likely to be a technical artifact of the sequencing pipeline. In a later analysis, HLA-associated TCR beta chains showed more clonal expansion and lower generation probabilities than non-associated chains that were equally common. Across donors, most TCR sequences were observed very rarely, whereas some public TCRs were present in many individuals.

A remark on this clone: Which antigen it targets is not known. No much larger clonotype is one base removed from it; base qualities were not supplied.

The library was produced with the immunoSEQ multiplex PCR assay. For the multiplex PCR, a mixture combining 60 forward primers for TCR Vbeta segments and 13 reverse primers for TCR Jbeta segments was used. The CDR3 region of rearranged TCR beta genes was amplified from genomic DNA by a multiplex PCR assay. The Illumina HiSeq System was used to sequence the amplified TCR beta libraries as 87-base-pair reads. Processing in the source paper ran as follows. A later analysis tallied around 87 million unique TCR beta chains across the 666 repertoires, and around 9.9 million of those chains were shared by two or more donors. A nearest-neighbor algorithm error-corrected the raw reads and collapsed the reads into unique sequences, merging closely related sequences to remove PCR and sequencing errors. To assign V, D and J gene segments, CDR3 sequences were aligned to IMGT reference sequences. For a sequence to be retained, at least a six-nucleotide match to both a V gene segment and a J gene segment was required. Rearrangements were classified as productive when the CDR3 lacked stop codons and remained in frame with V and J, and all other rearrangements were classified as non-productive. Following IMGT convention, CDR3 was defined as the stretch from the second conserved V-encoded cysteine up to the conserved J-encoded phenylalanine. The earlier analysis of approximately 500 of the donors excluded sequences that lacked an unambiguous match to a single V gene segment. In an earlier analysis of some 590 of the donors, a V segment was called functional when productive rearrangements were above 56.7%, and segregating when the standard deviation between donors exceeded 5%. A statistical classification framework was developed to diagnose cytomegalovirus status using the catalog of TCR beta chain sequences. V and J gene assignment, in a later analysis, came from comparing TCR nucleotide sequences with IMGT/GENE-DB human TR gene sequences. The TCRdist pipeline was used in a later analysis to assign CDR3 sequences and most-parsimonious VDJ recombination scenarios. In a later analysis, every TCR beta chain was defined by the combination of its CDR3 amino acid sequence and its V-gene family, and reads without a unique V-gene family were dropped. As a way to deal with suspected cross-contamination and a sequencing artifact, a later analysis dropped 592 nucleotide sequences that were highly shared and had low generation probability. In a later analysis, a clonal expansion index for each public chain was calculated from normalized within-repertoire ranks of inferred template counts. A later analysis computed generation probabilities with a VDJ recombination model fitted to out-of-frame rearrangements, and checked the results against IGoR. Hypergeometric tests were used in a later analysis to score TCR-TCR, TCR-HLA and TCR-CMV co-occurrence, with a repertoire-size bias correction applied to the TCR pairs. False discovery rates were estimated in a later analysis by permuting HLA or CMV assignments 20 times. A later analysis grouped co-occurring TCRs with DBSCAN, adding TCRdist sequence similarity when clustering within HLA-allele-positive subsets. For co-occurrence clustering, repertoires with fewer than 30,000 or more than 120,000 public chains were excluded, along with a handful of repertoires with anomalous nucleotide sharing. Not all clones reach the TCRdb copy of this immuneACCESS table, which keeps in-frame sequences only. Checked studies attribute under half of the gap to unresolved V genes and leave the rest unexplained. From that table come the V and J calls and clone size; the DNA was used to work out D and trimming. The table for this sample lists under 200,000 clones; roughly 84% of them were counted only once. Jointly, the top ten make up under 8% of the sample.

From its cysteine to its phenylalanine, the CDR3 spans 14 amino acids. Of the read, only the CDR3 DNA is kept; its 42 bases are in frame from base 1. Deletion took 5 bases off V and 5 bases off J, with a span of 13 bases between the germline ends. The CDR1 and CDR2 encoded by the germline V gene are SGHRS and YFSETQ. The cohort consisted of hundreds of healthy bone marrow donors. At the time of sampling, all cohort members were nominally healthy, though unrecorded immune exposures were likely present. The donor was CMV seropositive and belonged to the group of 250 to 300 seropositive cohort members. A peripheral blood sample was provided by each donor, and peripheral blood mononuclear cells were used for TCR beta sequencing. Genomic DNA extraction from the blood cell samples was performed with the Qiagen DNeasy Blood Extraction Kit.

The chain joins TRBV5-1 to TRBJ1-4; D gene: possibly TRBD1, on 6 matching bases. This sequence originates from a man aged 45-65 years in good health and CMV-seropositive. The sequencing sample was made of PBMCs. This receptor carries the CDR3 CASSLTGPNEKLFF. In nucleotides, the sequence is TGCGCCAGCAGTTTGACAGGTCCCAATGAAAAACTGTTTTTT. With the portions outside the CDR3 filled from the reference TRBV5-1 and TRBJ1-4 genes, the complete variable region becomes KAGVTQTPRYLIKTRGQQVTLSCSPISGHRSVSWYQQTPGQGLQFLFEYFSETQRNKGNFPGRFSGRQFSNSRSEMNVSTLELGDSALYLCASSLTGPNEKLFFGSGTQLSVL.